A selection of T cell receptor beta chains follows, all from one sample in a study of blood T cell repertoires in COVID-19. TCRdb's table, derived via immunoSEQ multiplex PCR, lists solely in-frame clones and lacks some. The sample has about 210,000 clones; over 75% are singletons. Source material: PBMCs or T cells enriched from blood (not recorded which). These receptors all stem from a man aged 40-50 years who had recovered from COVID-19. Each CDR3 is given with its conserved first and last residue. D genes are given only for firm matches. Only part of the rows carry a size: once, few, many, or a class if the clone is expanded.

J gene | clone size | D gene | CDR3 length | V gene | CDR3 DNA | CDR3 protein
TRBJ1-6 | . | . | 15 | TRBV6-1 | TGTGCCAGCAGTGACAGGGGTTACTATAATTCACCCCTCCACTTT | CASSDRGYYNSPLHF
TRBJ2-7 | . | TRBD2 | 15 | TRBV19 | TGTGCCAGTACCTTGAGCGGGAGAGGATCCTACGAGCAGTACTTC | CASTLSGRGSYEQYF
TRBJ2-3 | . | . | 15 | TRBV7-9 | TGTGCCAGCAGCCGTAGCGGCTCCGGCACAGATACGCAGTATTTT | CASSRSGSGTDTQYF
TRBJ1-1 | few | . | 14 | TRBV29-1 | TGCAGCGCGGAAAGGGACACCGTGAACACTGAAGCTTTCTTT | CSAERDTVNTEAFF
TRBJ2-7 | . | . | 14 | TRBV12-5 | TGTGCTAGTGGTTCTAGCGACAGACGCAACGAGCAGTACTTC | CASGSSDRRNEQYF
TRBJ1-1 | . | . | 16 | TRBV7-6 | TGTGCCAGCAGCTTAACCCTCCGCGGCCTGAACACTGAAGCTTTCTTT | CASSLTLRGLNTEAFF
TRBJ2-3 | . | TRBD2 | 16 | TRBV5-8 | TGTGCCAGCAGCTTGCTAGCGGGAGGATCCACAGATACGCAGTATTTT | CASSLLAGGSTDTQYF
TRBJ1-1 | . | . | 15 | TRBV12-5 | TGTGCTAGTGGTTTTGGGCCGCCTCTGAACACTGAAGCTTTCTTT | CASGFGPPLNTEAFF
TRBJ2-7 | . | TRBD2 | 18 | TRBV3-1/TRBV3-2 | TGTGCCAGCAGCCACGTACAAATGATAGCGGGAGGGCCGGGGGAGCAGTACTTC | CASSHVQMIAGGPGEQYF
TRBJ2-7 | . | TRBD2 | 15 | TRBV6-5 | TGTGCCAGCAGTTACACCTGGACTAGCGCCTACGAGCAGTACTTC | CASSYTWTSAYEQYF
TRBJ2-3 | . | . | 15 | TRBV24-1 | TGTGCCACCAGTGATACCGGCTTAGGGGCAGATACGCAGTATTTT | CATSDTGLGADTQYF
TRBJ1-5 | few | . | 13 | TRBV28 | TGTGCCAGCAGTAAATTTAACAATCAGCCCCAGCATTTT | CASSKFNNQPQHF
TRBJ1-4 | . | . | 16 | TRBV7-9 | TGTGCCAGCAGCTTAGGATATCAGGGAACTAATGAAAAACTGTTTTTT | CASSLGYQGTNEKLFF
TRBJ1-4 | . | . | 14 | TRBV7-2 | TGTGCCAGCACAATCGGGGGTACTAATGAAAAACTGTTTTTT | CASTIGGTNEKLFF
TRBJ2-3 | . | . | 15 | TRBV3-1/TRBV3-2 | TGTGCCAGCAGCCCCACTAGTACAAGCACAGATACGCAGTATTTT | CASSPTSTSTDTQYF
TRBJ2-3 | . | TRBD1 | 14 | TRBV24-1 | TGTGCCACCAGGCTGGGACAGGACACAGATACGCAGTATTTT | CATRLGQDTDTQYF
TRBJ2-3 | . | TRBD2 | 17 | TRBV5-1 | TGCGCCAGCAGCTTGGTCGTAGGGACTAGCGGGGGTCATACGCAGTATTTT | CASSLVVGTSGGHTQYF
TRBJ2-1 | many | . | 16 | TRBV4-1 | TGCGCCAGCAGCCACCCCTTGGGAGGCCTAGTAAAAGAGCAGTTCTTC | CASSHPLGGLVKEQFF
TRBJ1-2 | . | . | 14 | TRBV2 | TGTGCCAGCAGTGAAGCCGCGGGGGTCTATGGCTACACCTTC | CASSEAAGVYGYTF
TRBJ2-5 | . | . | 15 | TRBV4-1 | TGCGCCAGCAGCCAAGATCCCGCAGGGGTGGAGACCCAGTACTTC | CASSQDPAGVETQYF
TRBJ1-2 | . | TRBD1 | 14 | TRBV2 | TGTGCCAGCAGGGGGGGACAGTACTACTATGGCTACACCTTC | CASRGGQYYYGYTF
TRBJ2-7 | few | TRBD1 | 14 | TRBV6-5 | TGTGCCAGCAGACTCGGACAGGGGGCCTACGAGCAGTACTTC | CASRLGQGAYEQYF
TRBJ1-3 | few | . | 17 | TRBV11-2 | TGTGCCAGCAGCTCCCTACTGAGGCGACGGACGGAGGGCACCATATATTTT | CASSSLLRRRTEGTIYF
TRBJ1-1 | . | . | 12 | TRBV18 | TGTGCCAGCTCGGGGGAGGACACTGAAGCTTTCTTT | CASSGEDTEAFF
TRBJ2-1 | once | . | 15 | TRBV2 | TGTGCCAGCAGGGACAGTCCAAGCTCCTACAATGAGCAGTTCTTC | CASRDSPSSYNEQFF
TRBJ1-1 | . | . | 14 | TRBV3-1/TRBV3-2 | TGTGCCAGCACCCGAAGGGGCTCGGAGACTGAAGCTTTCTTT | CASTRRGSETEAFF
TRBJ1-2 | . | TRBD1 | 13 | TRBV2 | TGTGCCAGCAGGCCGGGACAGGGAAAAGGCTACACCTTC | CASRPGQGKGYTF
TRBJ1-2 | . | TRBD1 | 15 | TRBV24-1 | TGTGCCACCAGTGACCCAACCGGGACAGATTATGGCTACACCTTC | CATSDPTGTDYGYTF
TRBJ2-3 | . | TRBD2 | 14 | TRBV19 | TGTGCCAGTAGTATAGGTGGGAGGGCAGATACGCAGTATTTT | CASSIGGRADTQYF
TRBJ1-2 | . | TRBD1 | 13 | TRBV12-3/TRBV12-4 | TGTGCCAGCAGTTTAGAGGGGGCGTATGGCTACACCTTC | CASSLEGAYGYTF
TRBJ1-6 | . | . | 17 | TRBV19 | TGTGCCAGTAGTCCGAGCATTAGGAGCTCCTATAATTCACCCCTCCACTTT | CASSPSIRSSYNSPLHF
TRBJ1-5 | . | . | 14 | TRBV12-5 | TGTGCTAGTGGTTTTCACGTCTTAGATCAGCCCCAGCATTTT | CASGFHVLDQPQHF
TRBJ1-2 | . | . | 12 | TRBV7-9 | TGTGCCAGCAGCGCTACAGGGCTTGGCTACACCTTC | CASSATGLGYTF
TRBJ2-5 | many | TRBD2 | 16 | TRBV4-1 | TGCGCCAGCGAGCCGGGCGGGAGCTACTCAGGGGAGACCCAGTACTTC | CASEPGGSYSGETQYF
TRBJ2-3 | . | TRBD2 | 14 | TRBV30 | TGTGCCTGGAGTGCCCTAGCGGGAGGGGATACGCAGTATTTT | CAWSALAGGDTQYF
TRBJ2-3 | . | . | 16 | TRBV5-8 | TGTGCCAGCAGCTTTAACAGGGTTATAGGCACAGATACGCAGTATTTT | CASSFNRVIGTDTQYF
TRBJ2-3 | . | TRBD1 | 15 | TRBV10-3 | TGTGCCATCAGTCCGGCAGGGGGCGCACAAGATACGCAGTATTTT | CAISPAGGAQDTQYF
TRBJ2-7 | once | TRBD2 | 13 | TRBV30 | TGTGCCTGGACTAGCGGTCCTAGGGACGAGCAGTACTTC | CAWTSGPRDEQYF
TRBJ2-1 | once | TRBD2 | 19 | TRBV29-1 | TGCAGCGTCGCCATGAAGAAACTAGCGGCCTTTAACTCCTACAATGAGCAGTTCTTC | CSVAMKKLAAFNSYNEQFF
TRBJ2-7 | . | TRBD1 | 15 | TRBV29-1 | TGCAGCGTTGAAGGCGGACAGGGGAACTCCTACGAGCAGTACTTC | CSVEGGQGNSYEQYF